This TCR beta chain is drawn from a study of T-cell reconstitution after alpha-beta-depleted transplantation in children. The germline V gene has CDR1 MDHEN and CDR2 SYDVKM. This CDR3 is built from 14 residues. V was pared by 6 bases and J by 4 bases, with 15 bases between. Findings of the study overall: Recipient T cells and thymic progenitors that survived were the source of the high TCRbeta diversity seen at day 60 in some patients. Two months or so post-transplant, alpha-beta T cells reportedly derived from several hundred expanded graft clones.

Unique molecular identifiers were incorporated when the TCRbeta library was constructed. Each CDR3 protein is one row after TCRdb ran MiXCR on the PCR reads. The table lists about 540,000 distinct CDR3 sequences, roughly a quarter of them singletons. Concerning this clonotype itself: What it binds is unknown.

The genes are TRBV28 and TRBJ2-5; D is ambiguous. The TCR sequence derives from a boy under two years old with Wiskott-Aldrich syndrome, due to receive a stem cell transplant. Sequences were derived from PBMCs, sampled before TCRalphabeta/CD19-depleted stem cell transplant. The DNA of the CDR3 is TGTGCCAGCAGCCCGCGTCAGGTTGGAGAGACCCAGTACTTC. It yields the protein CASSPRQVGETQYF.